This T cell receptor beta chain was sequenced in a study of T cell responses to AZD1222 COVID-19 vaccine (dated by TCRdb to the early 2020s). About the full investigation: AZD1222 recipients given second doses at about 4 weeks or at about 12 weeks were pooled, since spike-specific TCR depth and breadth were not found to differ between the two schedules. Trial participants were enrolled into age subgroups of 18-55, 56-69 and 70-plus years, which contained 148, 28 and 57 TCR-sequenced participants, respectively. A total of 233 trial participants underwent TCR sequencing, of whom nearly 210 had received two doses of AZD1222 and about 25 had received two doses of the MenACWY control vaccine.

A remark on this clone: This receptor's antigen is unknown. Per-nucleotide qualities are absent, and no much larger clonotype sits a single base away.

The paper as a whole reports these results and caveats: In the small 56-69-year group, the increase in depth fell short of significance, most likely because of low power. Spike-specific TCR breadth and depth rose significantly after two AZD1222 doses compared with day 0 and with MenACWY recipients. The vaccine-associated CD4 TCRs covered the entire spike protein, and the dominant responses fell in regions 160-218 and 743-854. No day 14 peak-response samples were available, so repertoires were characterized only after the peak T cell response. Epitopes outside the regions mutated in the B.1.351 and B.1.1.7 variants were reportedly recognized by nearly half of the unique spike-specific TCRs. Conclusions about previously exposed vaccinees were limited because only a handful of AZD1222 recipients were SARS-CoV-2 seropositive at baseline. Participants were mostly white British and included more females than males, and it was suggested by the authors that clonal diversity may have been underestimated.

The CDR3 regions of human TCRbeta chains were subjected to immunosequencing. Under the source paper's analysis protocol: TCRs in the repertoires were matched against a reference library of SARS-CoV-2-specific TCRs that had been generated with the MIRA antigen-specificity platform. Breadth was defined as the fraction of unique TCRs that were SARS-CoV-2-associated, and depth was defined as the fraction of total T cells that were SARS-CoV-2-associated. Using the MIRA data, every spike-specific TCR was mapped to the spike region that the TCR reacted to and assigned to either a CD4 or a CD8 class. Log10-transformed breadth and depth values were compared by one-way ANOVA with Sidak's multiple comparisons tests. TCRdb retrieved this table from immuneACCESS and kept in-frame rearrangements only. Not all clones are present; in checked studies, unresolved V genes account for under half, and no reason is known for the remainder. Clone size and the V and J calls come from that table; the DNA yielded D and trimming. Across this sample there are 90,000 to 130,000 clones, with roughly four fifths seen only once. Together, the top ten hold approximately 4.6% of the sample.

According to the study, the label for this sample's time point signals: baseline before first vaccination. Vaccinee samples came from UK trials COV001 and COV002, including a single-blind randomized controlled phase 2/3 trial of AZD1222 (ChAdOx1 nCoV-19) in healthy adults. For TCRbeta chain sequencing, PBMC samples from trial participants were taken at day 0 and at day 28 after the second dose. The receptor's source is an adult in good health. The sequences come from peripheral blood, collected on day 0 of AZD1222 vaccination.

The nucleotide sequence reads TGTGCCAGCAGCTTAGGCACGAGGACTGAAGCTTTCTTT. Its product reads: CASSLGTRTEAFF. The chain is assembled from TRBV7-9 and TRBJ1-1; no D gene call is confident. CDR1 and CDR2 are read off the germline V gene (reference sequence) as SEHNR and FQNEAQ. Trimming at the junction amounts to 1 base on V and 5 bases on J, and the germline ends lie 8 bases apart. Including cysteine and phenylalanine, the CDR3 has 13 amino acids. Only the CDR3 DNA stays, 39 bases, in frame from base 1. Outside the CDR3, residues come from the reference TRBV7-9 and TRBJ1-1 proteins, so the full variable domain is: DTGVSQNPRHKITKRGQNVTFRCDPISEHNRLYWYRQTLGQGPEFLTYFQNEAQLEKSRLLSDRFSAERPKGSFSTLEIQRTEQGDSAMYLCASSLGTRTEAFFGQGTRLTVV.